Each of the 30 T cell receptor beta chains below was sequenced from the same sample in a study of blood T cells in healthy people across ages. The second PCR ran about 6 to 12 cycles with a sample-barcoded 5' primer and J-beta primers. TCRdb fed the 5' RACE reads into MiXCR, producing one record per CDR3 protein. The sample holds 1.5 million to 2 million distinct CDR3 sequences, 28% seen once. What was sequenced was blood. The receptors shown here come from a woman younger than 45 in good health.

V gene TRBV10-3 combines with J gene TRBJ2-2; D uncertain. Germline V lookup: CDR1 ENHRY, CDR2 SYGVKD. Trimming stripped 0 bases from V and 1 base from J, with 6 bases between. This CDR3 spans 15 amino acids. The CDR3 DNA is TGTGCCATCAGTGAGTCGGCACAGAACACCGGGGAGCTGTTTTTT. Translating gives CAISESAQNTGELFF.

Regarding this clonotype: One junction end disagrees with the germline gene, perhaps due to a read error. The chain employs TRBV7-2 and TRBJ2-2; the D call may be TRBD1 or TRBD2 (5 bases each). The CDR3 consists of 16 residues. The V gene's germline CDR1 is SGHTA and CDR2 FQGNSA. Written as DNA, the CDR3 is TGTGCCAGCAGCCCCAAGGGGTACTCGAACACCGGGGAGTTGTTTTTT. It is translated as CASSPKGYSNTGELFF. Full variable domain (rest looked up from reference TRBV7-2 and TRBJ2-2): GAGVSQSPSNKVTEKGKDVELRCDPISGHTALYWYRQSLGQGLEFLIYFQGNSAPDKSGLPSDRFSAERTGGSVSTLTIQRTQQEDSAVYLCASSPKGYSNTGELFFGEGSRLTVL.

The chain links TRBV20-1 to TRBJ2-7; 14 nucleotides align to TRBD2. This CDR3 is built from 20 residues. V shed 6 bases and J 7 bases; nucleotides not matched to a gene: 26. Germline CDR1 is DFQATT and CDR2 is SNEGSKA (reference sequence). For the CDR3, the DNA is TGCAGTGCCCGAACCCTCGGGACTAGCGGGAGTGTGGTTCCCTACAATGAGCAGTACTTC. Protein: CSARTLGTSGSVVPYNEQYF.

Turning to this clonotype: A much larger clonotype is one base distant, so this may be a read error. V gene TRBV12-3 or TRBV12-4 combines with J gene TRBJ2-1; D uncertain. There are 17 residues in the CDR3. V was cut by 3 bases and J by 10 bases, with 25 bases left in between. CDR3 sequence: CASSLLFGVGSSYEQFF. Written as DNA, the CDR3 is TGTGCCAGCAGTTTGCTCTTTGGGGTTGGAAGCTCCTACGAGCAGTTCTTC.

The sample holds one count of this clonotype. V usage is TRBV14 and J usage is TRBJ2-7; 8 nucleotides align to TRBD1. CDR1 is SGHDN, CDR2 FVKESK, per germline. Trimming removed 6 bases from V and 10 bases from J; junction bases left unmatched: 14. This CDR3 comprises 14 residues. CDR3 in amino acids: CASRLTGTGGAQYF. The CDR3 bases are TGTGCCAGCAGGTTAACCGGGACAGGTGGGGCTCAGTACTTC.

This clonotype was recorded many times. The chain combines TRBV6-2 or TRBV6-3 with TRBJ2-7; D unclear. Per the germline V gene, CDR1 is MNHEY and CDR2 is SVGEGT. The CDR3 consists of 12 residues. Trimming took off 2 bases at V and 8 bases at J, with 10 bases between the two ends. The CDR3 spells CASSYRAAKQYF. Written as DNA, the CDR3 is TGTGCCAGCAGTTACCGGGCAGCCAAGCAGTACTTC.

This clonotype occurred a few times. The chain employs TRBV6-6 and TRBJ2-4; the D gene is possibly TRBD1 (6 bases). The assigned J gene may be wrong: the sequence end matches TRBJ2-7 better. Germline CDR1 is MNHNY and CDR2 is SVGAGI (reference sequence). This CDR3 comprises 17 residues. The CDR3 reads CASSYSTTGLGIGEQYF. The CDR3 DNA sequence: TGTGCCAGCAGTTACTCGACAACAGGGTTGGGAATTGGCGAGCAGTACTTC.

On this clonotype itself: A much larger clone differs by one base, so this may be a read error. The chain employs TRBV15 and TRBJ2-1, with 11 positions matching TRBD1. Germline CDR1 is LNHNV and CDR2 is YYDKDF (reference sequence). The CDR3 is 13 amino acids. CDR3 sequence: CTTSRRTGGQQFF. The CDR3 DNA sequence: TGTACCACCAGCAGAAGGACAGGGGGCCAGCAGTTCTTC.

This clonotype was seen more than once but under ten times. The V gene is TRBV3-1, the J gene TRBJ2-1, with D uncertain. With 5 bases removed from V and 10 bases from J, the gap between germline ends came to 15 bases. The germline gives CDR1 LGHDT, CDR2 YNNKEL (reference sequence). CDR3 length: 13 amino acids. CDR3 sequence (DNA): TGTGCCAGCAGCGGAAGTCCCTTGGGGGAGCAGTTCTTC. It is translated as CASSGSPLGEQFF.

This chain uses TRBV28 with TRBJ1-6; D call uncertain. Trimming pared 10 bases from V and 10 bases from J, leaving 17 bases between. Germline V gives CDR1 MDHEN, CDR2 SYDVKM. The CDR3 sequence is 13 residues long. For the CDR3, the DNA is TGTGCCACCTACTCAGGTTTAGGGTCACCCCTCCACTTT. Translated: CATYSGLGSPLHF. The variable domain in full, with the rest retrieved from reference TRBV28 and TRBJ1-6, is DVKVTQSSRYLVKRTGEKVFLECVQDMDHENMFWYRQDPGLGLRLIYFSYDVKMKEKGDIPEGYSVSREKKERFSLILESASTNQTSMYLCATYSGLGSPLHFGNGTRLTVT.

This clonotype showed up just a few times. The J gene is TRBJ1-4, the V gene TRBV7-2; tentatively, D is TRBD1 (5 bases). The ends were cut back, 5 bases at V and 4 bases at J, with 14 bases in the middle. This CDR3 is 15 amino acids long. Germline CDR1 and CDR2: SGHTA and FQGNSA. The CDR3 nucleotides read TGTGCCAGCAGCCCCGGCAGGGTTGTTAATGAAAAACTGTTTTTT. The encoded protein is CASSPGRVVNEKLFF.

This clonotype was detected only a few times. The CDR3 sequence: CTTGTKGAEAFF. CDR3 nucleotides: TGCACTACCGGGACAAAGGGCGCTGAAGCTTTCTTT. This chain connects TRBV20-1 to TRBJ1-1; D perhaps matches TRBD1 (6 bases). This CDR3 contains 12 residues. Germline CDR1 DFQATT, CDR2 SNEGSKA (reference sequence).

This clonotype was found once. The germline gene is not matched at one end of the junction; a read error may be the cause. The chain joins TRBV5-5 to TRBJ2-5, with D perhaps given as TRBD1 or TRBD2 (5 bases each). This CDR3 spans 16 amino acids. CDR1 and CDR2 (germline): SGHKS, YYEKEE (reference sequence). Here the CDR3 reads CASSWGTGATQESQYF. As DNA, the CDR3 is TGTGCCAGCAGCTGGGGGACCGGGGCAACTCAAGAGTCCCAGTACTTC.

This clonotype has only a few counts. J is TRBJ2-7 and V is TRBV5-1, with D perhaps assigned TRBD1 or TRBD2 (6 bases each). V was pared by 5 bases and J by 7 bases, with 19 bases between. Germline V lookup: CDR1 SGHRS, CDR2 YFSETQ. CDR3 length: 14 amino acids. The CDR3 nucleotides read TGCGCCAGCAGTACTAGCACGGGGGCGAGGGAGCAGTACTTC. Translating it yields CASSTSTGAREQYF.

The table lists this clonotype with a few counts. The chain joins TRBV20-1 to TRBJ1-2; no firm D call. With 7 bases removed from V and 1 base from J, the gap between germline ends came to 10 bases. The CDR3 runs to 12 residues. Germline V lookup: CDR1 DFQATT, CDR2 SNEGSKA (reference sequence). The CDR3 nucleotides read TGCAGTGTCAACACCTTTAACTATGGCTACACCTTC. Translating it yields CSVNTFNYGYTF.

This clonotype was found a few times. The chain is built from TRBV14 and TRBJ2-1, with 10 nucleotides matching TRBD2. CDR1 and CDR2 (germline): SGHDN, FVKESK. This CDR3 spans 17 amino acids. With 6 bases clipped from V and 4 bases from J, the junction kept 12 bases outside the gene matches. CDR3 loop: CASRAAPSSGRYNEQFF. CDR3 bases: TGTGCCAGCAGAGCCGCCCCGTCTAGCGGGAGATACAATGAGCAGTTCTTC. The full variable domain, its missing parts supplied by reference TRBV14 and TRBJ2-1, is EAGVTQFPSHSVIEKGQTVTLRCDPISGHDNLYWYRRVMGKEIKFLLHFVKESKQDESGMPNNRFLAERTGGTYSTLKVQPAELEDSGVYFCASRAAPSSGRYNEQFFGPGTRLTVL.

The CDR3 loop is CASSPRTMKEAAFF. The CDR3 region has the DNA TGTGCCAGCAGCCCCCGGACAATGAAAGAGGCAGCTTTCTTT. The chain is built from TRBV6-5 and TRBJ1-1, with D possibly being TRBD1 (5 bases). With 6 bases removed from V and 10 bases from J, the gap between germline ends came to 21 bases. This CDR3 has 14 amino acids. CDR1 is MNHEY and CDR2 is SVGAGI in the germline V gene.

This clonotype was counted only a few times. CDR3 DNA sequence: TGCGCCAGCAGCACACCTAGGACTGACAATGAGCAGTTCTTC. Translation: CASSTPRTDNEQFF. The chain combines TRBV5-1 with TRBJ2-1; TRBD2 is a possible D gene (5 bases). From germline, CDR1 is SGHRS and CDR2 YFSETQ. The CDR3 has 14 residues. V was trimmed by 4 bases and J by 5 bases, leaving 13 bases between them.

This clonotype was detected only a few times. The chain recombines TRBV12-3 or TRBV12-4 with TRBJ1-2; D is undetermined. Deletions cut 6 bases from V and 7 bases from J, with 15 bases between. This CDR3 is 13 amino acids long. The CDR3 loop is CASSQTGWGGYTF. In nucleotides, the CDR3 is TGTGCCAGCAGCCAGACGGGGTGGGGTGGCTACACCTTC.

The genes are TRBV7-2 and TRBJ1-2; a weak D match, TRBD1 (6 bases). With 5 bases removed from V and 6 bases from J, the gap between germline ends came to 16 bases. Germline CDR1 is SGHTA and CDR2 is FQGNSA. This CDR3 has 14 amino acids. CDR3 region: CASSLTRTGNGYTF. CDR3 nucleotides: TGTGCCAGCAGCCTTACACGTACAGGGAATGGCTACACCTTC.

This clonotype appeared many times. The chain combines TRBV20-1 with TRBJ2-1; 11 nucleotides agree with TRBD2. J gave up 4 bases and V 3 bases, and 5 bases lay outside the gene matches. Germline V gene lookup returns CDR1 DFQATT and CDR2 SNEGSKA (reference sequence). CDR3 length equals 15 residues. Here the CDR3 DNA reads TGCAGTGCTAGCGCTAGCGGGAGGTCTTACAATGAGCAGTTCTTC. This codes for CSASASGRSYNEQFF.

This chain links TRBV12-3 or TRBV12-4 with TRBJ2-3; D is uncertain. The ends were cut back, 5 bases at V and 3 bases at J, with 12 bases in the middle. This CDR3 is 14 amino acids long. This CDR3 reads CASSPTEITDTQYF. The CDR3, as DNA: TGTGCCAGCAGTCCAACAGAGATAACAGATACGCAGTATTTT.

Notes on this clonotype: A much larger clone is a single base away; this may be a read error. This chain uses TRBV24-1 with TRBJ2-5; D is undetermined. Trimming cost V 7 bases and J 11 bases, with 16 bases left between them. Germline V CDR1 and CDR2: KGHDR, SFDVKD. The CDR3 has 12 residues. CDR3 residues: CATRSGNNEQYF. The CDR3 nucleotides are TGTGCCACCAGAAGTGGGAACAATGAGCAGTACTTC.

This clonotype has only a few counts. The chain is built from TRBV6-5 and TRBJ2-5; D perhaps matches TRBD2 (6 bases). Trimming removed 5 bases from V and 1 base from J, with 14 bases in between. The CDR3 loop spans 15 amino acids. Germline values: CDR1 MNHEY, CDR2 SVGAGI. CDR3 protein: CASSGDFASQETQYF. The CDR3 DNA reads TGTGCCAGCAGTGGGGACTTCGCGTCCCAAGAGACCCAGTACTTC.

The V gene is TRBV12-3 or TRBV12-4, the J gene TRBJ1-4; D unclear. There are 16 residues in the CDR3. The V end lost 2 bases, the J end lost 0 bases, and 10 bases lay between the germline ends. CDR3 sequence reads: CASSLILGATNEKLFF. In DNA form, the CDR3 reads TGTGCCAGCAGTTTAATTCTGGGTGCAACTAATGAAAAACTGTTTTTT.

In nucleotides, the CDR3 is TGCAGCGTAGAGGATGGAAAAGGGGGCGACGAGCAGTACTTC. It translates to CSVEDGKGGDEQYF. The chain carries TRBV29-1 and TRBJ2-7; 7 bases fit TRBD1. Unmatched junction bases numbered 13, after V lost 6 bases and J lost 5 bases. CDR1 is SQVTM, CDR2 ANQGSEA, per germline. The length of the CDR3 is 14 residues.

V usage is TRBV28 and J usage is TRBJ2-7; TRBD2 aligns across 8 bases. CDR3 length equals 14 residues. The germline CDR1 and CDR2 sequences are MDHEN and SYDVKM. With 8 bases clipped from V and 1 base from J, the junction kept 7 bases outside the gene matches. The CDR3 loop is CASRRLALSYEQYF. The CDR3 nucleotides are TGTGCCAGCCGTCGACTAGCGCTTTCCTACGAGCAGTACTTC.

This rearrangement joins TRBV21-1 to TRBJ2-1; TRBD1 was called by the table and not checked on the DNA. TRBV21-1 is a listed pseudogene. This CDR3 spans 14 amino acids. The CDR3 region is CASSKRQGNHEQFF. The CDR3 DNA is TGTGCCAGCAGCAAGCGACAGGGTAATCATGAGCAGTTCTTC.

This clonotype was seen more than once but under ten times. This chain links TRBV19 with TRBJ2-6; 9 bases are a match to TRBD1. From germline, CDR1 is LNHDA and CDR2 SQIVND (reference sequence). The CDR3 contains 19 residues. Trimming cost V 5 bases and J 2 bases; bases outside gene matches: 13. As DNA, the CDR3 is TGTGCCAGTAGTCCTAGCCGCCGGACAGGGGTTCCTGGGGCCAACGTCCTGACTTTC. Amino acid sequence: CASSPSRRTGVPGANVLTF.

The chain joins TRBV11-2 to TRBJ2-1, with TRBD2 matching over 7 bases. There are 18 residues in the CDR3. After removal of 1 base from V and 0 bases from J, the junction contained 9 bases not matched to a gene. Germline V lookup: CDR1 SGHAT, CDR2 FQNNGV. The CDR3 region has the DNA TGTGCCAGCAGCTTAGTGCGGTCTAGCGGAAGCTCCTACAATGAGCAGTTCTTC. The encoded protein is CASSLVRSSGSSYNEQFF.